The clone carrying this T cell receptor (beta chain) was seen repeatedly, ten times or more. The data were taken from a study of human T cells and chemical hapten exposure. Overall study context: Per-sample TCR yield variation was attributed mainly to small pooled library volume differences.

With V trimmed by 6 bases and J by 5 bases, 4 bases remained unmatched. CDR1 is DFQATT, CDR2 SNEGSKA, per germline (reference sequence). There are 12 residues in the CDR3. Time point described: patch test 1, 2 weeks after DPC sensitization. Treatment here: therapeutic diphenylcyclopropenone sensitization with weekly scalp DPC. From the RACE reads, TCRdb called clonotypes with MiXCR, one entry per CDR3 protein. The data show about 380,000 distinct CDR3 sequences, approximately 5% seen once. This TCR was recovered from a woman aged 45-65 years with alopecia areata. Some clones in this sample may be carry-over from other donors' samples. Sequencing was performed on whole blood, taken in connection with sensitization to the hapten diphenylcyclopropenone (DPC). The chain uses TRBV20-1 and TRBJ1-2, with TRBD1 matching 9 bases. CDR3 bases: TGCAGTGCGGAGACAGGGGGATATGGCTACACCTTC. It yields the protein CSAETGGYGYTF.